This T cell receptor (beta chain) is drawn from a study of blood T cell repertoires in COVID-19. Germline V gives CDR1 SGDLS, CDR2 YYNGEE. The trim removed 0 bases at V and 5 bases at J, leaving 6 bases unmatched. The CDR3 consists of 15 residues. Measured with immunoSEQ multiplex PCR; TCRdb has only the in-frame clones, and not every one. The data contain under 250,000 clones, over 65% of them singletons. This TCR was recovered from a woman aged 70 to 79 with active or convalescent COVID-19. The material sequenced was peripheral blood. The genes are TRBV9 and TRBJ2-5, with 8 bases matching TRBD2. The CDR3 here is CASSVEGTRGETQYF. The CDR3 nucleotides read TGTGCCAGCAGCGTAGAAGGGACTAGAGGTGAGACCCAGTACTTC.